What follows are 26 T cell receptor beta chains derived from one specimen sequenced in a study of OX40 agonist ivuxolimab in advanced cancers. Sequencing was performed with immunoSEQ multiplex PCR; in TCRdb, only in-frame clones are kept and a portion is missing. The data contain some 30,000 clones, about 90% of them seen just once; the ten biggest clones take up under 5.5%. The specimen comprised CD4+ or CD8+ T cells sorted from blood, sampled in a trial of the OX40 agonist ivuxolimab. The receptors derive from an adult with an advanced solid tumor such as melanoma, head and neck, liver or kidney cancer.

CDR3 protein: CASSSDSQGAISGNTIYF. The CDR3 nucleotides are TGTGCCAGCAGCTCCGATTCGCAGGGAGCGATCTCTGGAAACACCATATATTTT. This rearrangement joins TRBV5-5 to TRBJ1-3; perhaps TRBD1 as D (5 bases). Germline CDR1 is SGHKS and CDR2 is YYEKEE (reference sequence). V dropped 3 bases and J dropped 0 bases, with 19 bases sitting between them. The CDR3 length is 18 residues. The entire variable domain, with the rest obtained from reference TRBV5-5 and TRBJ1-3, is as follows: DAGVTQSPTHLIKTRGQQVTLRCSPISGHKSVSWYQQVLGQGPQFIFQYYEKEERGRGNFPDRFSARQFPNYSSELNVNALLLGDSALYLCASSSDSQGAISGNTIYFGEGSWLTVV.

The CDR3 nucleotides are TGTGCCAGCAGCTTTGGGGTAGGCAATCAGCCCCAGCATTTT. It codes for CASSFGVGNQPQHF. The chain links TRBV5-5 to TRBJ1-5; the D is unclear. The germline V and J ends were trimmed by 2 bases and 2 bases, with 8 bases remaining between them. There are 14 residues in the CDR3. Germline-derived CDR1 and CDR2 are SGHKS and YYEKEE (reference sequence). Together with reference TRBV5-5 and TRBJ1-5, the CDR3 gives the full variable domain: DAGVTQSPTHLIKTRGQQVTLRCSPISGHKSVSWYQQVLGQGPQFIFQYYEKEERGRGNFPDRFSARQFPNYSSELNVNALLLGDSALYLCASSFGVGNQPQHFGDGTRLSIL.

This clone appeared once. In DNA, the CDR3 is TGTGCCAGCAGTGAAGCGCCTGCGGGGGGCACCGGGGAGCTGTTTTTT. This translates into CASSEAPAGGTGELFF. V is TRBV6-1 and J is TRBJ2-2; 8 bases line up with TRBD2. The V segment lost 0 bases and the J segment 4 bases; nucleotides outside the gene matches: 4. The CDR3 consists of 16 residues. The germline V gene has CDR1 MNHNS and CDR2 SASEGT.

This rearrangement joins TRBV4-1 to TRBJ2-1; D is perhaps TRBD2 (6 bases). CDR1 MGHRA and CDR2 YSYEKL come from the germline V gene. The CDR3 contains 15 residues. Trimming took off 4 bases at V and 0 bases at J, with 10 bases between the two ends. The CDR3 sequence: CASSPRGSSYNEQFF. The CDR3 region has the DNA TGCGCCAGCAGCCCGCGGGGAAGCTCCTACAATGAGCAGTTCTTC.

This clone occurred once. The gene calls are TRBV9 and TRBJ1-1; a weak D match, TRBD1 (5 bases). CDR1 is SGDLS, CDR2 YYNGEE, per germline. Trimming took 3 bases from V and 0 from J, leaving 6 bases between them. CDR3 length equals 13 residues. CDR3 in amino acids: CASSAGVNTEAFF. The CDR3 DNA follows: TGTGCCAGCAGCGCGGGGGTGAACACTGAAGCTTTCTTT.

This clone was detected a few times. The J gene is TRBJ2-7, the V gene TRBV4-3; 9 bases are shared with TRBD1. The ends lost 3 bases at V and 4 bases at J; junction bases unmatched: 16. Germline assignment: CDR1 LGHNA and CDR2 YSLEER. This CDR3 spans 18 amino acids. The CDR3 spells CASSQGRLGTGSPYEQYF. CDR3 DNA sequence: TGCGCCAGCAGCCAGGGACGGCTCGGGACAGGGTCGCCATACGAGCAGTACTTC.

Written as DNA, the CDR3 is TGTGCCAGCAGCTCACTGGGACAGGGGGCGGGCGAGCAGTACTTC. Residues: CASSSLGQGAGEQYF. The genes are TRBV7-9 and TRBJ2-7; 12 bases are a match to TRBD1. Germline V gene data show CDR1 as SEHNR and CDR2 as FQNEAQ (reference sequence). V lost 4 bases and J lost 6; bases outside the gene matches: 7. CDR3 length: 15 amino acids.

A word on this clone: Additional DNA sequences in this sample encode the identical CDR3. The V and J genes are TRBV10-3 and TRBJ2-7; 12 nucleotides match TRBD2. V was clipped by 6 bases and J by 0 bases; unmatched bases: 3. There are 15 residues in the CDR3. From germline, CDR1 is ENHRY and CDR2 SYGVKD. As DNA, the CDR3 is TGTGCCATCAGCGAACTAGCGGGAGGCTCCTACGAGCAGTACTTC. Translation: CAISELAGGSYEQYF.

The J gene is TRBJ1-5, the V gene TRBV9, with D possibly matching TRBD1 (6 bases). Germline lookup yields CDR1 SGDLS and CDR2 YYNGEE. V lost 0 bases and J lost 0, with 7 bases in between. The CDR3 has 15 residues. For the CDR3, the DNA is TGTGCCAGCAGCGTAGGGGACACTAGCAATCAGCCCCAGCATTTT. This gives the protein CASSVGDTSNQPQHF.

V is TRBV7-6 and J is TRBJ1-2; TRBD1 is a possible D gene (6 bases). CDR3 size: 16 residues. V lost 5 bases to trimming and J lost 4 bases, with 20 bases between them. The germline gives CDR1 SGHVS, CDR2 FNYEAQ. The CDR3 loop reads CASSPSPGATLYGYTF. CDR3 DNA sequence: TGTGCCAGCAGCCCCTCTCCGGGGGCCACTCTCTATGGCTACACCTTC.

This chain joins TRBV28 and TRBJ2-5; D is perhaps TRBD1 or TRBD2 (5 bases each). Trimming shortened V by 5 bases and J by 7 bases, and 20 bases separated the two germline ends. Germline values: CDR1 MDHEN, CDR2 SYDVKM. CDR3 size: 15 residues. CDR3 loop: CASSPARGPQGTQYF. The CDR3 nucleotides read TGTGCCAGCAGTCCCGCCCGGGGACCTCAGGGGACCCAGTACTTC.

This chain uses TRBV7-9 with TRBJ2-7; D unresolved. Germline loops: CDR1 SEHNR, CDR2 FQNEAQ (reference sequence). With 5 bases removed from V and 3 bases from J, the gap between germline ends came to 5 bases. The CDR3 is 11 amino acids. Here the CDR3 reads CASSPNYEQYF. CDR3 DNA sequence: TGTGCCAGCAGCCCCAACTACGAGCAGTACTTC.

V usage is TRBV5-5 and J usage is TRBJ2-2; D is uncertain. V was trimmed by 0 bases and J by 4 bases, leaving 4 bases between them. The germline V gene has CDR1 SGHKS and CDR2 YYEKEE (reference sequence). The CDR3 has 13 amino acids. CDR3 in amino acids: CASSLGLTGELFF. DNA for the CDR3: TGTGCCAGCAGCTTGGGACTCACCGGGGAGCTGTTTTTT.

The V call is TRBV28, the J call TRBJ2-7; TRBD1 is a possible D gene (6 bases). The CDR3 loop spans 15 amino acids. With 2 bases removed from V and 0 bases from J, the gap between germline ends came to 11 bases. The germline V gene encodes CDR1 MDHEN and CDR2 SYDVKM. CDR3 protein: CASSLVGDNSYEQYF. In nucleotides, the CDR3 is TGTGCCAGCAGTTTAGTCGGGGACAACTCCTACGAGCAGTACTTC.

The gene calls are TRBV30 and TRBJ1-2; D remains unclear. The CDR3 runs 12 residues. V was cut by 1 base and J by 5 bases, with 8 bases left in between. Germline lookup yields CDR1 GTSNPN and CDR2 SVGIG (reference sequence). CDR3 in amino acids: CAWSDSAYGYTF. CDR3 in DNA: TGTGCCTGGAGTGACTCAGCTTATGGCTACACCTTC.

The rearrangement links TRBV25-1 to TRBJ1-5, with 8 bases aligning to TRBD1. The CDR3 is made up of 14 amino acids. Germline assignment: CDR1 MGHDK and CDR2 SYGVNS. This CDR3 reads CGTATGDSNQPQHF. The CDR3 nucleotides read TGTGGCACCGCGACAGGGGATAGCAATCAGCCCCAGCATTTT.

The sample holds one count of this clone. The J gene is TRBJ2-3, the V gene TRBV28; no firm D call. Germline CDR1 reads MDHEN; CDR2 reads SYDVKM. The CDR3 runs 12 residues. V lost 6 bases to trimming and J lost 0 bases, with 4 bases between them. CDR3 in DNA: TGTGCCAGCAGCTTAAGCACAGATACGCAGTATTTT. This codes for CASSLSTDTQYF.

This clone appeared a single time. This chain uses TRBV9 with TRBJ2-3; TRBD2 agrees at 8 bases. The CDR3 extends over 16 amino acids. CDR1 SGDLS and CDR2 YYNGEE come from the germline V gene. V lost 0 bases to trimming and J lost 2 bases; unmatched junction nucleotides: 5. The CDR3 is CASSVAPSGFTDTQYF. The CDR3, as DNA: TGTGCCAGCAGCGTAGCCCCTAGCGGGTTCACAGATACGCAGTATTTT.

The V gene is TRBV4-3, the J gene TRBJ1-1, with 9 bases lining up with TRBD1. The CDR3 consists of 13 residues. Germline trimming cut 6 bases from V and 5 bases from J; bases unmatched to any gene: 4. CDR1 and CDR2 from the germline V gene are LGHNA and YSLEER. The DNA of the CDR3 is TGCGCCAGCAGTGGGACAGGGAGGACTGAAGCTTTCTTT. This codes for CASSGTGRTEAFF.

V is TRBV5-1 and J is TRBJ1-2, with D uncertain. Per the germline V gene, CDR1 is SGHRS and CDR2 is YFSETQ. Trimming removed 1 base at V and 8 bases at J, with 21 bases between. CDR3 length: 16 residues. CDR3 sequence (DNA): TGCGCCAGCAGCTTGTACTCCGGCAGCCCTATGGAAGGCTACACCTTC. This codes for CASSLYSGSPMEGYTF.

The CDR3 nucleotides are TGTGCCAGCAGCTTAGCGCAGGGTAGGGGGGCGTGGGACGAGCAGTACTTC. Its protein product is CASSLAQGRGAWDEQYF. The chain carries TRBV7-9 and TRBJ2-7, with D possibly being TRBD1 or TRBD2 (6 bases each). The germline V gene encodes CDR1 SEHNR and CDR2 FQNEAQ (reference sequence). Trimming stripped 0 bases from V and 5 bases from J, with 20 bases between. This CDR3 has 17 residues.

This chain uses TRBV7-9 with TRBJ2-5; D gene ambiguous. The germline gives CDR1 SEHNR, CDR2 FQNEAQ (reference sequence). This CDR3 region has 13 residues. Trimming removed 2 bases from V and 4 bases from J, with 8 bases in between. The CDR3 DNA reads TGTGCCAGCAGCTTACCCCCGGGAGAGACCCAGTACTTC. Residues: CASSLPPGETQYF.

This chain joins TRBV19 and TRBJ1-1, with 7 bases fitting TRBD1. This CDR3 is built from 14 residues. J was trimmed by 0 bases and V by 5 bases; bases with no gene match: 3. Looked up from germline, CDR1 is LNHDA and CDR2 is SQIVND (reference sequence). The CDR3 region is CASSGQALNTEAFF. The CDR3 region has the DNA TGTGCCAGTAGTGGACAGGCCTTGAACACTGAAGCTTTCTTT. Based on the CDR3 plus reference TRBV19 and TRBJ1-1, the full variable domain is DGGITQSPKYLFRKEGQNVTLSCEQNLNHDAMYWYRQDPGQGLRLIYYSQIVNDFQKGDIAEGYSVSREKKESFPLTVTSAQKNPTAFYLCASSGQALNTEAFFGQGTRLTVV.

The rearrangement links TRBV9 to TRBJ2-1; a possible D gene is TRBD1 (5 bases). CDR1 is SGDLS and CDR2 is YYNGEE in the germline V gene. CDR3 size: 14 residues. V lost 0 bases to trimming and J lost 4 bases, with 8 bases between them. The CDR3 nucleotides are TGTGCCAGCAGCGTAGGGGGCCCATACAATGAGCAGTTCTTC. Translation: CASSVGGPYNEQFF. Full variable domain (missing parts from reference TRBV9 and TRBJ2-1): DSGVTQTPKHLITATGQRVTLRCSPRSGDLSVYWYQQSLDQGLQFLIQYYNGEERAKGNILERFSAQQFPDLHSELNLSSLELGDSALYFCASSVGGPYNEQFFGPGTRLTVL.

V gene TRBV28 combines with J gene TRBJ2-6; D remains ambiguous. The V and J ends lost 6 bases and 0 bases respectively, with 12 bases between them. Germline-derived CDR1 and CDR2 are MDHEN and SYDVKM. The CDR3 is 16 amino acids. The DNA of the CDR3 is TGTGCCAGCAGAACGACGGGCTCCTCTGGGGCCAACGTCCTGACTTTC. Its protein is CASRTTGSSGANVLTF.

The chain uses TRBV9 and TRBJ2-3; D remains unclear. CDR1 is SGDLS, CDR2 YYNGEE, per germline. Between the trimmed V and J ends, which lost 1 base and 6 bases, there was a span of 12 bases. This CDR3 region has 14 residues. The CDR3 loop reads CASSVSRQTDTQYF. CDR3 bases: TGTGCCAGCAGCGTAAGCAGGCAGACCGATACGCAGTATTTT.